This paragraph covers one T cell receptor (beta chain) sequence. Repertoires were generated with immunoSEQ multiplex PCR, while TCRdb's copy carries only in-frame clones and drops some. The sample comprises 270,000 or so clones, approximately 79% of which are singletons, and roughly 5% rests with the top ten. These data belong to a study of cytotoxic CD8 clonotypes in ibrutinib-treated CLL. Germline CDR1 is MNHEY and CDR2 is SMNVEV (reference sequence). There are 12 residues in the CDR3. Trimming took 3 bases from V and 4 from J, leaving 7 bases between them. This receptor was identified in a human donor with chronic lymphocytic leukemia. The J gene is TRBJ2-7, the V gene TRBV27; possibly TRBD1 for D (6 bases). This material consisted of PBMCs, taken at disease progression, from a patient treated with ibrutinib. The CDR3, as DNA: TGTGCCAGCAGTTTTCAGGGGTACGAGCAGTACTTC. Translated, it gives CASSFQGYEQYF.